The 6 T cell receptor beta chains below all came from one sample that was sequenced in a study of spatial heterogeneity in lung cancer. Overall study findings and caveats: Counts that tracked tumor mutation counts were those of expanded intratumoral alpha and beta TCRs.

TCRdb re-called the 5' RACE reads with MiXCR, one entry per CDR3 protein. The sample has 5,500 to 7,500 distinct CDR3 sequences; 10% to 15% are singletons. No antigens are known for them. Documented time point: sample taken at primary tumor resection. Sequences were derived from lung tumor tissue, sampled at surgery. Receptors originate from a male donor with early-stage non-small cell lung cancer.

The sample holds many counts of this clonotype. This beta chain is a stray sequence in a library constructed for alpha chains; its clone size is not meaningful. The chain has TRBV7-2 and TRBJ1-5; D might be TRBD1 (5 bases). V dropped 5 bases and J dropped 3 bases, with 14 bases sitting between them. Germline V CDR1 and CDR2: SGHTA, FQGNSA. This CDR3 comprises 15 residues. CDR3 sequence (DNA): TGTGCCAGCAGCAGCGAGGGGTCGTCCAATCAGCCCCAGCATTTT. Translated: CASSSEGSSNQPQHF.

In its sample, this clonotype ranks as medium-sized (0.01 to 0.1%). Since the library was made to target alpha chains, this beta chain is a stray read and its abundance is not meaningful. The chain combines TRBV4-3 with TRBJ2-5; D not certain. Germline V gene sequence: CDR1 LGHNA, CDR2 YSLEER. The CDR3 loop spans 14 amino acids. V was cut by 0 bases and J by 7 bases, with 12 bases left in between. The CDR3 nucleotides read TGCGCCAGCAGCCAAGATAACAGCCTGGGGACCCAGTACTTC. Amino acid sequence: CASSQDNSLGTQYF.

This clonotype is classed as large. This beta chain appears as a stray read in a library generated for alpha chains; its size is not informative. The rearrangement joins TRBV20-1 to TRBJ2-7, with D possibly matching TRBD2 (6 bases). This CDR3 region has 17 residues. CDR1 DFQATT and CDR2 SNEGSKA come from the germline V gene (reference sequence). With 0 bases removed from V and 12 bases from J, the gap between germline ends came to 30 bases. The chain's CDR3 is CSARDLGTEARSGSPYF. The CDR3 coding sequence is TGCAGTGCTAGAGATCTTGGGACTGAAGCCCGGAGCGGGTCGCCGTACTTC.

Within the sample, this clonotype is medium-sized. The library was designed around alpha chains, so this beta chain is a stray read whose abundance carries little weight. This CDR3 reads CASSPRTEPGANVLTF. The CDR3 DNA follows: TGTGCCAGCAGTCCCCGGACAGAACCTGGGGCCAACGTCCTGACTTTC. The genes are TRBV28 and TRBJ2-6, with a possible D match to TRBD1 (6 bases). Trimming stripped 5 bases from V and 2 bases from J, with 13 bases between. The germline gives CDR1 MDHEN, CDR2 SYDVKM. The CDR3 consists of 16 residues.

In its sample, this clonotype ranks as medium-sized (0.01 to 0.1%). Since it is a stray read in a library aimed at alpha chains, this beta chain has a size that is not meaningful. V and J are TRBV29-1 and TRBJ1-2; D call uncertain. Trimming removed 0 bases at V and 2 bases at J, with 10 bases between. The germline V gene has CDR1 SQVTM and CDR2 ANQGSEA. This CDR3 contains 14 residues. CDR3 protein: CSVEDPEANYGYTF. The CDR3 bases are TGCAGCGTTGAAGATCCGGAGGCCAACTATGGCTACACCTTC.

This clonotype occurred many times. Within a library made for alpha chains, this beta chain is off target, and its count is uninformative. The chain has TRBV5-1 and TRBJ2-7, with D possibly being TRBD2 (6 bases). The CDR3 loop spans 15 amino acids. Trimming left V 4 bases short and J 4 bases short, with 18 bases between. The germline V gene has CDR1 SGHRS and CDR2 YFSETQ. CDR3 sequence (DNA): TGCGCCAGCAGCGCCCAGCCAAGCGGGCCGTACGAGCAGTACTTC. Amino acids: CASSAQPSGPYEQYF. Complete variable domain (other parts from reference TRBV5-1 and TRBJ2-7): KAGVTQTPRYLIKTRGQQVTLSCSPISGHRSVSWYQQTPGQGLQFLFEYFSETQRNKGNFPGRFSGRQFSNSRSEMNVSTLELGDSALYLCASSAQPSGPYEQYFGPGTRLTVT.